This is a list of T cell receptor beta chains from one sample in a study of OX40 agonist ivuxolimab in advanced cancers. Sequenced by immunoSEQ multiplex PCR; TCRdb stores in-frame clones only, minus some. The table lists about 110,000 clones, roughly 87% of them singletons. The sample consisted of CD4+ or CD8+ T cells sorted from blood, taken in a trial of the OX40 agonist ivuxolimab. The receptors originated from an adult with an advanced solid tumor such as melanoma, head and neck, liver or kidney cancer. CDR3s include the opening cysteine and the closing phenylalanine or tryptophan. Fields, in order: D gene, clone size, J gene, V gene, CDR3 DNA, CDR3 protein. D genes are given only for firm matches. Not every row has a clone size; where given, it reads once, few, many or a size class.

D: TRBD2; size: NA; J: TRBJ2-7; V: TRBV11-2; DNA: TGTGCCAGCAGCTTAGGGAAGGCTAGCGGATACTACGAGCAGTACTTC; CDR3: CASSLGKASGYYEQYF
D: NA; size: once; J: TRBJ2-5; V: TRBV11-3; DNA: TGTGCCAGCAGCTTTAACCGGGACCAAGAGACCCAGTACTTC; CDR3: CASSFNRDQETQYF
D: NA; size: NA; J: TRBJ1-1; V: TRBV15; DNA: TGTGCCACCAGTCGCGGACAGCCCTTACGGGCTTTCTTT; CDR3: CATSRGQPLRAFF
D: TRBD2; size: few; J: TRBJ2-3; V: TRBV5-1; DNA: TGCGCCAGCAGCTTGGGCGTGGGAGCGGGAGAGGGAGATACGCAGTATTTT; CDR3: CASSLGVGAGEGDTQYF
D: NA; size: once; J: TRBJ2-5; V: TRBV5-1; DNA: TGCGCCAGCAGCTTAGAAGGGGTTTACCAAGAGACCCAGTACTTC; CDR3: CASSLEGVYQETQYF
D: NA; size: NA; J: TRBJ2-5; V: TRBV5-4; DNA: TGTGCCAGCAGCTTGGGACAAGAGACCCAGTACTTC; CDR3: CASSLGQETQYF
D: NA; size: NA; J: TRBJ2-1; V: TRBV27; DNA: TGTGCCAGCAGTCATAGAGGACAAGAATGGAGTGAGCAGTTCTTC; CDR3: CASSHRGQEWSEQFF
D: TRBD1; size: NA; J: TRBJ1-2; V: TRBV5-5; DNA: TGTGCCAGCAGCTGGGACAGTCCTAACTATGGCTACACCTTC; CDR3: CASSWDSPNYGYTF
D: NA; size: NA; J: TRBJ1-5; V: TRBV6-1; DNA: TGTGCCAGCAGAGGGACTTATCAGCCCCAGCATTTT; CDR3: CASRGTYQPQHF
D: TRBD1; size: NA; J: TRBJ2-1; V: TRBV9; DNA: TGTGCCAGCAGCTTTCGACAGGGAAATGAGCAGTTCTTC; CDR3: CASSFRQGNEQFF
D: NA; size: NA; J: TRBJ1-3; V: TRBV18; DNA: TGTGCCAGCTCACCACGCCCCCAATTCAACTCTGGAAACACCATATATTTT; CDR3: CASSPRPQFNSGNTIYF
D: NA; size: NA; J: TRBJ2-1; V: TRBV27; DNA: TGTGCCAGCAGTCTGGACCCCTACAATGAGCAGTTCTTC; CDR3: CASSLDPYNEQFF
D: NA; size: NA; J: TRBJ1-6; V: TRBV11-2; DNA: TGTGCCAGCAGCCCGGGACCGGAAAATTCACCCCTCCACTTT; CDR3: CASSPGPENSPLHF
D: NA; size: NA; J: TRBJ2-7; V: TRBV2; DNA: TGTGCCAGCAGTGAATATTACGAGCAGTACTTC; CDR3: CASSEYYEQYF
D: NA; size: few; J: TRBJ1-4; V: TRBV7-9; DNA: TGTGCCAGCAGCCCAACGCGGGAAAAACTGTTTTTT; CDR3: CASSPTREKLFF
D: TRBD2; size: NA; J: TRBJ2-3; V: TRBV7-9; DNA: TGTGCCAGCAGTCCGCTAGCGGGGGTTAGCACAGATACGCAGTATTTT; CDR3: CASSPLAGVSTDTQYF
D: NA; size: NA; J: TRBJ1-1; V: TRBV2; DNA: TGTGCCAGCAGTCCGCCAGGGGAGTTAAACACTGAAGCTTTCTTT; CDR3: CASSPPGELNTEAFF
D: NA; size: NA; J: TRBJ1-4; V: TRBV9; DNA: TGTGCCAGCAGCCTTAGTGCTGTGGGGGAAAAACTGTTTTTT; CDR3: CASSLSAVGEKLFF
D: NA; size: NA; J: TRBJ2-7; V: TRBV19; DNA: TGTGCCAGTAGTCAAGGGCGCCCTTATAGCTCCTACGAGCAGTACTTC; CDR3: CASSQGRPYSSYEQYF
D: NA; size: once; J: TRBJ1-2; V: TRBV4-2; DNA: TGTGCCAGCAGCCCACAACCCCCGGACGTTGGCTACACCTTC; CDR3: CASSPQPPDVGYTF
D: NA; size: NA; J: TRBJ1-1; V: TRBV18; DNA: TGTGCCAGCTCACCAGGAATGAACACTGAAGCTTTCTTT; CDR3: CASSPGMNTEAFF
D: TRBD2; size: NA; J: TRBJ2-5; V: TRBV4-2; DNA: TGTGCCAGCAGCGAGGGGACTAGCGGGCCCGATCAAGAGACCCAGTACTTC; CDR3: CASSEGTSGPDQETQYF
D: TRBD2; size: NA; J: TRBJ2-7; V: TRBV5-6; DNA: TGTGCCAGCAGCTTGCTAACTAGCGGCCCCACGGGGGAGCAGTACTTC; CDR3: CASSLLTSGPTGEQYF
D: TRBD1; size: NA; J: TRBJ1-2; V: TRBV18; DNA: TGTGCCAGCTCACCCGGTGGGACAGAGCTCTATGGCTACACCTTC; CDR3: CASSPGGTELYGYTF
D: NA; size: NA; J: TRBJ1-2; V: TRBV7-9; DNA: TGTGCCAGCAGCTTAGAGGATGGAGACTATGGCTACACCTTC; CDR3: CASSLEDGDYGYTF
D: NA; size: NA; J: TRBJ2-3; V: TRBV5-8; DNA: TGTGCCAGCAGCTTGCAAAGTCAGACCACGGATACGCAGTATTTT; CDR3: CASSLQSQTTDTQYF
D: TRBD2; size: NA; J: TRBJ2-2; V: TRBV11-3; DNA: TGTGCCAGCAGCTTAGGTGGGAGGGACACCGGGGAGCTGTTTTTT; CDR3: CASSLGGRDTGELFF
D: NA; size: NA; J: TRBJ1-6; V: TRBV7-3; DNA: TGTGCCAGCAGCTTAGTTGGACAGAGCTCCTATAATTCACCCCTCCACTTT; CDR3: CASSLVGQSSYNSPLHF
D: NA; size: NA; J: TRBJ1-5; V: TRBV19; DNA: TGTGCCAGTAGTCCCGGGGCTGCCCAGCCCCAGCATTTT; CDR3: CASSPGAAQPQHF
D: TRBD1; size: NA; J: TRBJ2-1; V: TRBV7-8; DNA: TGTGCCAGCAGCCACGACCGGGACAGAAAACTAGAGAAATACAATGAGCAGTTCTTC; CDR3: CASSHDRDRKLEKYNEQFF
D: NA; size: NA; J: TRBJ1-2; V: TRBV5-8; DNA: TGTGCCAGCAGCACGGTCGGGACGGCTGGTTCCGGCTACACCTTC; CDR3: CASSTVGTAGSGYTF
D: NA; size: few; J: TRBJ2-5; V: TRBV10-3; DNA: TGTGCCATCAGTGTGGCCACCGAACGGGAGACCCAGTACTTC; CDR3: CAISVATERETQYF
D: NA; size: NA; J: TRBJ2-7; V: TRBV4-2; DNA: TGTGCCAGCAGCTTGACCGGGGAGAAAGAGGAGGAGCAGTACTTC; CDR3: CASSLTGEKEEEQYF
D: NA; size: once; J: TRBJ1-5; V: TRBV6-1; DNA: TGTGCCAGCAGTGAAGTCGGACAACCTAGGAATCAGCCCCAGCATTTT; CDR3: CASSEVGQPRNQPQHF
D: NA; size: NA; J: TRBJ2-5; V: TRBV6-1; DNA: TGTGCCAGCAGTGACAGGAGCCAAGAGACCCAGTACTTC; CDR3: CASSDRSQETQYF
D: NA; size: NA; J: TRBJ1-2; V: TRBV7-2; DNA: TGTGCCAGCAGCTTGAATGGGGCAGGGACCTCCTATGGCTACACCTTC; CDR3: CASSLNGAGTSYGYTF
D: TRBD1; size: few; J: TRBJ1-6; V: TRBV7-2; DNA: TGTGCCAGCAGCCCCTGGGGGACAGATAATTCACCCCTCCACTTT; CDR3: CASSPWGTDNSPLHF
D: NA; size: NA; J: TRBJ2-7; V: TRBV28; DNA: TGTGCCAGCAGTTTGGCGTACGAGCAGTACTTC; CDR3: CASSLAYEQYF
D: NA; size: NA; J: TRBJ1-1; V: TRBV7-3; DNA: TGTGCCAGGGGGAGGGACACTGAAGCTTTCTTT; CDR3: CARGRDTEAFF
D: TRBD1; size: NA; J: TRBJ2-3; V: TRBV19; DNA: TGTGCCAGTAGCGACAGGGACCCCACAGATACGCAGTATTTT; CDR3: CASSDRDPTDTQYF
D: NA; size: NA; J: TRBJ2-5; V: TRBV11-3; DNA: TGTGCCAGCAGCTTAAACGGGAGAGAGACCCAGTACTTC; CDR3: CASSLNGRETQYF
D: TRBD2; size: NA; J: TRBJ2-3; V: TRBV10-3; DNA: TGTGCCATCAGCGCTGCCGGGACTAGGGGGATAGATACGCAGTATTTT; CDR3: CAISAAGTRGIDTQYF